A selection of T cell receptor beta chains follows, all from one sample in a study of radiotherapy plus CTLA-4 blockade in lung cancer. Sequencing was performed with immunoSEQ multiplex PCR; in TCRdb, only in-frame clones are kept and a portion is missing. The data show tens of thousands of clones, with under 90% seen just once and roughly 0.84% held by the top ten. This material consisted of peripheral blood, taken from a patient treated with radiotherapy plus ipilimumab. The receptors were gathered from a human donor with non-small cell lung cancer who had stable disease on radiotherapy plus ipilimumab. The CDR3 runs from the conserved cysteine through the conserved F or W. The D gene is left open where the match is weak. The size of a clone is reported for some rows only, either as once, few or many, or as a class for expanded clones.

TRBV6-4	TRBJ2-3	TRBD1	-	CASSDQPYPTTGGADTQYF	TGTGCCAGCAGTGATCAACCCTACCCCACGACAGGGGGGGCAGATACGCAGTATTTT
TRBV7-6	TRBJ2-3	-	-	CASSLGGNEPDTQYF	TGTGCCAGCAGCTTAGGAGGGAATGAGCCAGATACGCAGTATTTT
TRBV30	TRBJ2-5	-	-	CAWSRRGAQETQYF	TGTGCCTGGAGTCGCAGGGGGGCCCAAGAGACCCAGTACTTC
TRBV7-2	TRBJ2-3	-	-	CASSARLGADTQYF	TGTGCCAGCAGCGCCCGACTAGGAGCAGATACGCAGTATTTT
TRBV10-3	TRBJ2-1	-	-	CAISEFGASNEQFF	TGTGCCATCAGTGAGTTTGGGGCTTCCAATGAGCAGTTCTTC
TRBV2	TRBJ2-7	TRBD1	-	CASAGDRGPSEQYF	TGTGCCAGCGCCGGGGACAGGGGGCCGAGCGAGCAGTACTTC
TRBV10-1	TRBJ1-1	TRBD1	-	CASSEGTGGGVNTEAFF	TGCGCCAGCAGTGAGGGGACAGGGGGAGGAGTGAACACTGAAGCTTTCTTT
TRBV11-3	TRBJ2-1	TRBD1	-	CASSLGPGQGYNEQFF	TGTGCCAGCAGCTTAGGGCCGGGACAGGGGTACAATGAGCAGTTCTTC
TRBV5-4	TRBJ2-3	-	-	CAIGEARSTDTQYF	TGTGCCATCGGGGAGGCCCGAAGCACAGATACGCAGTATTTT
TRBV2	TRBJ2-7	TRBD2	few	CASSEPLAGDEQYF	TGTGCCAGCAGTGAACCGCTAGCGGGGGACGAGCAGTACTTC
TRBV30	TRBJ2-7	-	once	CAWSGQAREQYF	TGTGCCTGGAGTGGACAGGCCCGGGAGCAGTACTTC
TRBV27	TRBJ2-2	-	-	CASSTGLYTGELFF	TGTGCCAGCAGTACGGGACTTTACACCGGGGAGCTGTTTTTT
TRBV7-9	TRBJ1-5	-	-	CASSLMGSNQPQHF	TGTGCCAGCAGCTTAATGGGGAGCAATCAGCCCCAGCATTTT
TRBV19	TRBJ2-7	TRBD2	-	CASSILAGGYSYEQYF	TGTGCCAGTAGTATACTAGCGGGAGGCTATTCCTACGAGCAGTACTTC
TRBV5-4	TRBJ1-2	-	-	CASSRVGYYGYTF	TGTGCCAGCAGCCGCGTTGGCTACTATGGCTACACCTTC
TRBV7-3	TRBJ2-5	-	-	CASSYQPGSEETQYF	TGTGCCAGCAGCTACCAACCGGGCTCGGAAGAGACCCAGTACTTC
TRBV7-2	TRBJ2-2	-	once	CASSLYPLGELFF	TGTGCCAGCAGTCTTTACCCCTTGGGGGAGCTGTTTTTT
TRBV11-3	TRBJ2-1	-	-	CASSLASYNEQFF	TGTGCCAGCAGCTTAGCGTCCTACAATGAGCAGTTCTTC
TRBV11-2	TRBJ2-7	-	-	CASSLDPAGNYEQYF	TGTGCCAGCAGCTTAGATCCGGCAGGAAACTACGAGCAGTACTTC
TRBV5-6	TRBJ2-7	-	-	CASSLAQGLSSYEQYF	TGTGCCAGCAGCTTGGCCCAGGGGTTGAGCTCCTACGAGCAGTACTTC
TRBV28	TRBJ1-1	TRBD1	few	CASSFQGAHITFF	TGTGCCAGCAGTTTCCAGGGGGCCCATATAACTTTCTTT
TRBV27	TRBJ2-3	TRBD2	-	CASRRDLAGAVDTQYF	TGTGCCAGCCGACGGGATCTAGCGGGAGCGGTAGATACGCAGTATTTT
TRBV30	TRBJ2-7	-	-	CAWSVSQITYEQYF	TGTGCCTGGAGTGTAAGCCAAATAACCTACGAGCAGTACTTC
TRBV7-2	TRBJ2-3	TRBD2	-	CASGGSQGPSGSSTDTQYF	TGTGCCAGCGGAGGCTCACAAGGACCTAGCGGGAGCAGCACAGATACGCAGTATTTT
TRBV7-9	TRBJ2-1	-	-	CASSFDPLREFF	TGTGCCAGCAGCTTTGACCCACTCAGGGAGTTCTTC
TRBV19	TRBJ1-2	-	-	CASSIERGNNYGYTF	TGTGCCAGTAGTATAGAACGGGGGAATAACTATGGCTACACCTTC
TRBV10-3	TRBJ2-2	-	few	CAITGSNTGELFF	TGTGCCATCACGGGCAGTAACACCGGGGAGCTGTTTTTT
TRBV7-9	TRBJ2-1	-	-	CASSLAGSSYNEQFF	TGTGCCAGCAGCTTAGCCGGGAGCTCCTACAATGAGCAGTTCTTC
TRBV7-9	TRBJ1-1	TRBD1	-	CASSLDPGQKPETEAFF	TGTGCCAGCAGCTTAGATCCGGGACAGAAACCGGAGACTGAAGCTTTCTTT
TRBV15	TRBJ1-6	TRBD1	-	CATSREGQGFPLHF	TGTGCCACCAGCAGAGAGGGACAGGGGTTTCCCCTCCACTTT
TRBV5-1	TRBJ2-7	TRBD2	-	CASSLVASGDTTYEQYF	TGCGCCAGCAGCTTGGTGGCTAGCGGGGACACTACCTACGAGCAGTACTTC
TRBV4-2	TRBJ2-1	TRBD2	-	CASSLETASGYNEQFF	TGTGCCAGCAGCCTAGAGACCGCTAGCGGCTACAATGAGCAGTTCTTC
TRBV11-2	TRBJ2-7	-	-	CASSLEREQYF	TGTGCCAGCAGCTTAGAACGGGAGCAGTACTTC
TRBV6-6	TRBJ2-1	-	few	CASTDKGGSSYNEQFF	TGTGCCAGCACCGACAAAGGGGGGAGCTCCTACAATGAGCAGTTCTTC
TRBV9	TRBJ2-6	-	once	CASSRLGANVLTF	TGTGCCAGCAGCCGCTTGGGGGCCAACGTCCTGACTTTC
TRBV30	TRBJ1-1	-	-	CAWSAGSEAFF	TGTGCCTGGAGTGCCGGCAGCGAAGCTTTCTTT
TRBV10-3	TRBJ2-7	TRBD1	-	CAISDTGTGSYEQYF	TGTGCCATCAGTGATACCGGGACAGGGTCCTACGAGCAGTACTTC
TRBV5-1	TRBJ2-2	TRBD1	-	CASSSGQGVGNGELFF	TGCGCCAGCAGCTCCGGACAGGGGGTCGGTAACGGGGAGCTGTTTTTT
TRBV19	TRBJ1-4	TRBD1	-	CASSTSGTGGKKLFF	TGTGCCAGTAGTACCTCCGGGACAGGGGGTAAAAAACTGTTTTTT
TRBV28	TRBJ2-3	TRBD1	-	CASSFSWDSRTDTQYF	TGTGCCAGCAGTTTTTCATGGGACAGCCGCACAGATACGCAGTATTTT
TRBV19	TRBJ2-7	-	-	CASSIGLYYEQYF	TGTGCCAGTAGTATCGGGCTATACTACGAGCAGTACTTC
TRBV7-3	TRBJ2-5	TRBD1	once	CASSSDYLQGKETQYF	TGTGCCAGCAGCTCGGATTACCTACAGGGGAAAGAGACCCAGTACTTC
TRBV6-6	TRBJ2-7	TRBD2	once	CASSYSSGSGVYEQYF	TGTGCCAGCAGTTACTCGTCAGGGAGCGGGGTCTACGAGCAGTACTTC
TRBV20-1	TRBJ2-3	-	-	CSAPDSISAYF	TGCAGTGCTCCCGATTCTATCTCGGCGTATTTT
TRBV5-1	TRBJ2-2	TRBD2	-	CASSPREGTGELFF	TGCGCCAGCAGCCCCAGGGAGGGGACCGGGGAGCTGTTTTTT
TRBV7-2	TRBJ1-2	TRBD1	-	CASSLASADRVNGYTF	TGTGCCAGCAGCTTAGCCTCCGCGGACAGGGTGAATGGCTACACCTTC
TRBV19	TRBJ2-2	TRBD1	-	CASSHRDRGTGELFF	TGTGCCAGTTCTCACCGGGACAGGGGGACCGGGGAGCTGTTTTTT
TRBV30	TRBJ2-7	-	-	CAWSWGRGANEQYF	TGTGCCTGGAGTTGGGGGAGGGGGGCCAACGAGCAGTACTTC
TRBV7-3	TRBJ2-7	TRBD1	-	CASRELTGGDYEQYF	TGTGCCAGCAGGGAACTGACAGGGGGTGACTACGAGCAGTACTTC
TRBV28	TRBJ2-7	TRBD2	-	CASILSGGNYEQYF	TGTGCCAGCATCCTAAGCGGGGGGAACTACGAGCAGTACTTC
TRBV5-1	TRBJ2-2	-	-	CASSFISLTGELFF	TGCGCCAGCAGCTTCATTAGCCTCACCGGGGAGCTGTTTTTT